A selection of T cell receptor beta chains follows, all from one sample in a study of T-cell memory formation after mild COVID-19. From the 5' RACE reads, TCRdb called clonotypes with MiXCR, one entry per CDR3 protein. The sample lists hundreds of thousands of distinct CDR3 sequences; roughly 18% were seen once. Input material: PBMCs or a T cell subset sorted from them (not recorded which). These TCRs come from an adult woman who had mild COVID-19 (a few samples of this study predate the infection). Cell type and time point are not known. CDR3s include the opening cysteine and the closing phenylalanine or tryptophan. D genes are given only for firm matches. Clone sizes are given selectively: once, few, many, or a class where the clone is expanded.

V	D	size	J	DNA	CDR3
TRBV7-2	.	few	TRBJ2-1	TGTGCCAGCAGCGCGGACACCAACAATGAGCAGTTCTTC	CASSADTNNEQFF
TRBV20-1	.	.	TRBJ2-5	TGCAGTGCTAGAAGTCCAGACAGAGAGACCCAGTACTTC	CSARSPDRETQYF
TRBV5-6	TRBD1	few	TRBJ2-5	TGTGCCAGCAGCTGGAGGACAGGGGGCATGGAGACCCAGTACTTC	CASSWRTGGMETQYF
TRBV15	.	many	TRBJ1-1	TGTGCCACCAGCAGGGCGAACACTGAAGCTTTCTTT	CATSRANTEAFF
TRBV10-3	.	.	TRBJ2-3	TGTGCCATCAGTGACAGGGATTCCACAGATACGCAGTATTTT	CAISDRDSTDTQYF
TRBV5-5	TRBD1	few	TRBJ2-2	TGTGCCAGTGAGCAGGGGGCAGACACCGGGGAGCTGTTTTTT	CASEQGADTGELFF
TRBV12-3/TRBV12-4	TRBD1	few	TRBJ2-5	TGTGCCAGCAGCCCCCCGGGACAGGGAACGGAGACCCAGTACTTC	CASSPPGQGTETQYF
TRBV5-6	.	few	TRBJ2-7	TGTGCCAGCAGCTTGTCGGCGTTGGCACGGTACGAGCAGTACTTC	CASSLSALARYEQYF
TRBV20-1	.	many	TRBJ2-1	TGCAGTGCTAGAATGAGCGCCTTCGGACATGAGCAGTTCTTC	CSARMSAFGHEQFF
TRBV7-6	TRBD2	once	TRBJ2-7	TGTGCCAGCAGTTCTATAGCGGGGGAGAGGTACGAGCAGTACTTC	CASSSIAGERYEQYF
TRBV24-1	.	few	TRBJ2-7	TGTGCCACCAGTCGCCGGGACACCTACGAGCAGTACTTC	CATSRRDTYEQYF
TRBV3-1	.	.	TRBJ2-5	TGTGCCAGCAGCCAAGGATCTAGTAGTATTTGGGGGGAGGAAGAGACCCAGTACTTC	CASSQGSSSIWGEEETQYF
TRBV6-5	TRBD2	.	TRBJ2-7	TGTGCCAGCGGGGGGGGACTAGCAGAGTACTACGAGCAGTACTTC	CASGGGLAEYYEQYF
TRBV18	TRBD2	few	TRBJ2-3	TGTGCCAGCTTACTTGGACTAGCGTCAGACACAGATACGCAGTATTTT	CASLLGLASDTDTQYF
TRBV7-9	TRBD1	few	TRBJ2-1	TGTGCCAGCAGCTCAAACTCGGGACAGGGTACCGATGAGCAGTTCTTC	CASSSNSGQGTDEQFF
TRBV7-9	TRBD1	many	TRBJ2-5	TGTGCCAGCAGCCTTGGACAGGGGGTGGAGACCCAGTACTTC	CASSLGQGVETQYF
TRBV19	.	.	TRBJ1-5	TGTGCCAGTAGTATAGTTTGGGATCAGCCCCAGCATTTT	CASSIVWDQPQHF
TRBV14	.	many	TRBJ1-6	TGTGCCAGCAGCCAACATCCACCCGGGTATAATTCACCCCTCCACTTT	CASSQHPPGYNSPLHF
TRBV15	.	few	TRBJ1-5	TGTGCCACCAGCAGCCGCACGCGTGATCAGCCCCAGCATTTT	CATSSRTRDQPQHF
TRBV12-3/TRBV12-4	TRBD2	.	TRBJ2-3	TGTGCCAGCACCCCTAGCGGGAGGACAGATACGCAGTATTTT	CASTPSGRTDTQYF
TRBV6-2/TRBV6-3	TRBD2	.	TRBJ2-7	TGTTCCAGCAGTTACCAGACCGGGACTAAATACGAGCAGTACTTC	CSSSYQTGTKYEQYF
TRBV7-9	.	few	TRBJ2-5	TGTGCCAGCAGCTCTTCGGCCCGGGGTTGGGAGACCCAGTACTTC	CASSSSARGWETQYF
TRBV5-1	.	many	TRBJ2-3	TGCGCCAGCAGCTTGGAGCGGCTAGATACGCAGTATTTT	CASSLERLDTQYF
TRBV5-1	.	.	TRBJ2-7	TGCGCCAGCAGCTTGACTTCGACCCCCTACGAGCAGTACTTC	CASSLTSTPYEQYF
TRBV7-2	TRBD1	few	TRBJ1-1	TGTGCCAGCAGCCCCGGGACAGTCACTGAAGCTTTCTTT	CASSPGTVTEAFF
TRBV30	TRBD2	.	TRBJ2-1	TGTGCCTGGAGTCCGACTAGCGGACACAATGAGCAGTTCTTC	CAWSPTSGHNEQFF
TRBV11-2	TRBD2	.	TRBJ2-1	TGTGCCAGCAGCCCAGACGGACTAGCGGGAACGCTAACCACCCCCGTGGTCCATGAGCAGTTCTTC	CASSPDGLAGTLTTPVVHEQFF